The clone carrying this T cell receptor (beta chain) turned up a few times. The data were taken from a study of blood T cell repertoires in COVID-19. Study as a whole: From the United States, Italy and Spain came samples of acute and convalescent COVID-19.

TCRdb's copy holds only in-frame clones and misses some; the assay was immunoSEQ multiplex PCR. Counted here are 200,000 to 250,000 clones, roughly 85% occurring once; the ten biggest clones make up over 2%. One Seattle source followed patients from active infection through their disease course. The CDR3 is 19 amino acids. V trimming: 4 bases; J trimming: 5 bases; junction bases outside the gene matches: 13. Germline V CDR1 and CDR2: LNHDA, SQIVND (reference sequence). This receptor was identified in a woman aged 70-85 years with COVID-19, enrolled during active disease. The rearrangement links TRBV19 to TRBJ2-2; the match to TRBD2 covers 13 bases. Material: peripheral blood. CDR3 loop: CASSNPPGLAGVKTGELFF. CDR3 nucleotide sequence: TGTGCCAGTAGTAATCCTCCCGGACTAGCGGGAGTAAAAACCGGGGAGCTGTTTTTT.